Presented here are 5 T cell receptor beta chains from one specimen sequenced in a study of control samples from healthy donors and cancer patients. Some clones are missing from TCRdb's copy, which holds only in-frame ones; the method was immunoSEQ multiplex PCR. The sample shows approximately 150,000 clones, 80% to 90% of them seen only once. The sequenced material came from blood. The origin of the receptors is a man between 18 and 35 years old in good health.

The chain couples TRBV6-1 to TRBJ2-1; D call uncertain. Germline V gives CDR1 MNHNS, CDR2 SASEGT. V was pared by 1 base and J by 7 bases, with 11 bases between. The CDR3 has 14 amino acids. As DNA, the CDR3 is TGTGCCAGCAGTGAAGATGTTTTTTTGAATGAGCAGTTCTTC. Translating gives CASSEDVFLNEQFF.

Worth noting for this clone: Different DNA sequences within this sample yield the same CDR3. This sequence joins TRBV5-1 and TRBJ2-5; D not resolved. CDR3 size: 12 residues. V dropped 2 bases and J dropped 4 bases, with 6 bases sitting between them. Germline CDR1 SGHRS, CDR2 YFSETQ. This CDR3 reads CASSLVGETQYF. The CDR3 coding sequence is TGCGCCAGCAGCTTAGTGGGAGAGACCCAGTACTTC. The variable domain in full, completed from reference TRBV5-1 and TRBJ2-5, reads KAGVTQTPRYLIKTRGQQVTLSCSPISGHRSVSWYQQTPGQGLQFLFEYFSETQRNKGNFPGRFSGRQFSNSRSEMNVSTLELGDSALYLCASSLVGETQYFGPGTRLLVL.

This clone turned up a few times. The J gene is TRBJ2-7, the V gene TRBV5-5; 11 nucleotides align to TRBD2. This CDR3 has 14 amino acids. Trimming took 6 bases from V and 1 from J; bases not matched to a gene: 3. Germline assignment: CDR1 SGHKS and CDR2 YYEKEE (reference sequence). CDR3 region: CASKTSGVSYEQYF. CDR3 sequence (DNA): TGTGCCAGCAAGACTAGCGGGGTTTCCTACGAGCAGTACTTC.

The chain combines TRBV6-6 with TRBJ2-5; 15 nucleotides align to TRBD2. With V trimmed by 6 bases and J by 7 bases, 9 bases remained unmatched. This CDR3 is 16 amino acids long. Germline CDR1 reads MNHNY; CDR2 reads SVGAGI (reference sequence). CDR3: CASSPGTSGGQATQYF. In DNA, the CDR3 is TGTGCCAGCAGCCCCGGGACTAGCGGGGGGCAGGCGACCCAGTACTTC.

The V gene is TRBV4-1, the J gene TRBJ1-5; 9 bases fit TRBD1. This CDR3 has 14 residues. The V gene's germline CDR1 is MGHRA and CDR2 YSYEKL. Unmatched junction bases numbered 3, after V lost 4 bases and J lost 5 bases. The CDR3 DNA is TGCGCCAGCAGCCGGACAGGGGCGGATCAGCCCCAGCATTTT. Amino acids: CASSRTGADQPQHF.